There are a few counts of the clone carrying this TCR beta chain. Its antigen remains unknown. V lost 4 bases to trimming and J lost 12 bases, with 12 bases between them. The CDR3 spans 11 residues. Germline CDR1 DFQATT, CDR2 SNEGSKA (reference sequence). The data originate from a study of blood T cells in healthy people across ages. The overall study: Template switching recovered approximately one barcoded beta molecule for every two T cells.

Every sample had a minimum of 6.5 million PBMCs isolated. General observations from the study: Significant beta diversity loss was already apparent by age around 36, declining roughly linearly. TCR beta diversity correlated strongly with naive T cell percentage.

Using a J-beta primer mix together with a sample-barcoded 5' primer, a second PCR was run for about 6 to 11 cycles. From the 5' RACE reads, TCRdb called clonotypes with MiXCR, one entry per CDR3 protein. Of around 990,000 distinct CDR3 sequences detected, under 40% appear once; the ten largest clones hold about an eighth. Sequencing used blood. The chain couples TRBV20-1 to TRBJ1-4; D is undetermined. This receptor was identified in a man aged 18 to 30 in good health. CDR3 bases: TGCAGTGCTATAAGAGCCCAGGAACTGTTTTTT. This sequence encodes CSAIRAQELFF.